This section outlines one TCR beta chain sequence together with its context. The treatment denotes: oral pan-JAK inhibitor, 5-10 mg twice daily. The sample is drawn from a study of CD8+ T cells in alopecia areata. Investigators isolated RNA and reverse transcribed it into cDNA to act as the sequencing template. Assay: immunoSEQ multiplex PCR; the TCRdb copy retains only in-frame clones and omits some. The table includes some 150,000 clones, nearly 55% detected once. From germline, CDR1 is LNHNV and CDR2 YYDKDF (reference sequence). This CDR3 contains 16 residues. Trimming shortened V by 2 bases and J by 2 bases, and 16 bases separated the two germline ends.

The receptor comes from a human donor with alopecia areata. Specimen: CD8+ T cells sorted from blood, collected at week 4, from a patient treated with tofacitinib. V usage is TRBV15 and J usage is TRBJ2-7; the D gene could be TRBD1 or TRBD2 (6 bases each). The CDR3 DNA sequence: TGTGCCACCAGCAGACCACACGCGGAGGGGGCCTACGAGCAGTACTTC. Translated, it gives CATSRPHAEGAYEQYF.